The clone carrying this TCR beta chain was observed a single time. Its antigen is not identified. Noted time point: recipient sample about 28 days before transplant, after cytoreduction. This specimen belongs to a study of T cell clonotyping in hematopoietic cell transplantation. Study outcomes and limitations: Graft donor and pretransplant recipient Inverse Simpson Index values predicted broader posttransplant TCR diversity. Without cell sorting, CD4 versus CD8 contributions remain unresolved.

TCRdb keeps only in-frame clones here, not all; method: immunoSEQ multiplex PCR. Among approximately 26,000 clones listed, roughly 82% were seen once. This sequence was found in a woman aged 60-70 years with acute myeloid leukemia. Some clones in this sample may be carry-over from other donors' samples. The input for sequencing was peripheral blood mononuclear cells, taken before stem cell transplant.

CDR3 nucleotides: TGTGCCAGCAGTGGAACAGGGATGGTTGGAAACACCATATATTTT. Translating gives CASSGTGMVGNTIYF. The chain uses TRBV6-5 and TRBJ1-3; TRBD1 might be the D (6 bases). This CDR3 is 15 amino acids long. Germline V gene data show CDR1 as MNHEY and CDR2 as SVGAGI. Between the trimmed V and J ends, which lost 5 bases and 3 bases, there was a span of 14 bases.